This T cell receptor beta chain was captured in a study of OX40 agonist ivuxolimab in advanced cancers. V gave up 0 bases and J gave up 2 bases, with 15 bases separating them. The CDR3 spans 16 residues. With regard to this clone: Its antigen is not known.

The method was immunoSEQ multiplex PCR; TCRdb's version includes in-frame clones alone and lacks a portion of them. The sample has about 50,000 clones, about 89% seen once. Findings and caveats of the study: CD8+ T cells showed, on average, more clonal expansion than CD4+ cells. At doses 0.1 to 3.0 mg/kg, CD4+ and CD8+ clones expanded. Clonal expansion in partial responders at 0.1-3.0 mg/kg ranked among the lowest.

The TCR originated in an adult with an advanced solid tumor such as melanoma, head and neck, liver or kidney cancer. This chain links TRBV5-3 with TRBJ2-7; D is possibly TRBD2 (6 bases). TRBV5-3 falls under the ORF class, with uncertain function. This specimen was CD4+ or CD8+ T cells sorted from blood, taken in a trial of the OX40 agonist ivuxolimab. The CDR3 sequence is CARSLVEAGLTYEQYF. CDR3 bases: TGTGCCAGAAGCTTGGTTGAGGCGGGGTTGACCTACGAGCAGTACTTC.